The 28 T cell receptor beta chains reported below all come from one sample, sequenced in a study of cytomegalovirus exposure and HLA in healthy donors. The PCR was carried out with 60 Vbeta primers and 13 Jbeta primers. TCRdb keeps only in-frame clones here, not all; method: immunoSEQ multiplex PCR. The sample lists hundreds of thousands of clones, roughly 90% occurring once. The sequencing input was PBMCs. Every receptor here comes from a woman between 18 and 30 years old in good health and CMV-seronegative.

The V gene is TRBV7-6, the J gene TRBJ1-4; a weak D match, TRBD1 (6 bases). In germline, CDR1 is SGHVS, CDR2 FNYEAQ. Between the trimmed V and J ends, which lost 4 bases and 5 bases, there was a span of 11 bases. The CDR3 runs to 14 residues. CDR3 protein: CASSSGQTNEKLFF. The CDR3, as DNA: TGTGCCAGCAGCTCAGGACAGACAAATGAAAAACTGTTTTTT. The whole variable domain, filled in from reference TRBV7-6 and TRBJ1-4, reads GAGVSQSPRYKVTKRGQDVALRCDPISGHVSLYWYRQALGQGPEFLTYFNYEAQQDKSGLPNDRFSAERPEGSISTLTIQRTEQRDSAMYRCASSSGQTNEKLFFGSGTQLSVL.

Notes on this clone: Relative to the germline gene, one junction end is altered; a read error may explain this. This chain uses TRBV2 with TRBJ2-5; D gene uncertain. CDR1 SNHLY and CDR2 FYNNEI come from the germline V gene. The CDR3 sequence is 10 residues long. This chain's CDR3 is CASSEETQYF. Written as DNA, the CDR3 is TGTGCCAGCAGTGAGGAGACTCAGTACTTC. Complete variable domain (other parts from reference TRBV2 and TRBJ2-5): EPEVTQTPSHQVTQMGQEVILRCVPISNHLYFYWYRQILGQKVEFLVSFYNNEISEKSEIFDDQFSVERPDGSNFTLKIRSTKLEDSAMYFCASSEETQYFGPGTRLLVL.

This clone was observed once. The CDR3 protein is CASSPFSLSASYNEQFF. CDR3 DNA sequence: TGTGCCAGCTCACCGTTTAGTCTCTCAGCGTCCTACAATGAGCAGTTCTTC. V usage is TRBV18 and J usage is TRBJ2-1, with D unclear. Germline CDR1 is KGHSH and CDR2 is LQKENI. V was cut by 3 bases and J by 1 base, with 16 bases left in between. The CDR3 runs to 17 residues.

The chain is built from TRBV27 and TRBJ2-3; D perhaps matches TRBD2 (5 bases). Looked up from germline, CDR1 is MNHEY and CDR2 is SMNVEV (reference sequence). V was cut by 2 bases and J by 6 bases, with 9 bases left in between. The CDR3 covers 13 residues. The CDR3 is CASSLGSVDTQYF. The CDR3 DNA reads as TGTGCCAGCAGTTTAGGGAGTGTCGATACGCAGTATTTT.

Here the CDR3 DNA reads TGTGCCAGTAGTATGTACATACAGGGGGCCAAGGAAAAACTGTTTTTT. Translated: CASSMYIQGAKEKLFF. V is TRBV19 and J is TRBJ1-4; 9 nucleotides align to TRBD1. The germline V gene encodes CDR1 LNHDA and CDR2 SQIVND (reference sequence). J gave up 8 bases and V 3 bases, and 10 bases lay outside the gene matches. The CDR3 sequence is 16 residues long.

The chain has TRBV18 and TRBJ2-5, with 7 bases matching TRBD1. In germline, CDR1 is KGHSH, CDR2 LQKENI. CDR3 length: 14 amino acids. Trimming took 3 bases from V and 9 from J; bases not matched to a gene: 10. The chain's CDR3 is CASSPVRTGLPQYF. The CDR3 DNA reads TGTGCCAGCTCACCTGTTAGGACAGGCCTCCCCCAGTACTTC.

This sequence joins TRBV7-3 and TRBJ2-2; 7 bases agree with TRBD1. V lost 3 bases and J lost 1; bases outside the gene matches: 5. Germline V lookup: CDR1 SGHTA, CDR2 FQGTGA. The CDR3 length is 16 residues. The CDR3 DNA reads TGTGCCAGCAGCTTTCAAGGACAGGTGAACACCGGGGAGCTGTTTTTT. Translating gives CASSFQGQVNTGELFF.

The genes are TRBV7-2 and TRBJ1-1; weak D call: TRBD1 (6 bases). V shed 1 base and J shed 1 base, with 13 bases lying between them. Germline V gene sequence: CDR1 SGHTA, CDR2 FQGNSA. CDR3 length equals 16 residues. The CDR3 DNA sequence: TGTGCCAGCAGCTTAGGGGGGCGAGGGGAGAACACTGAAGCTTTCTTT. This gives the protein CASSLGGRGENTEAFF. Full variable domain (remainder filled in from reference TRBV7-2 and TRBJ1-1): GAGVSQSPSNKVTEKGKDVELRCDPISGHTALYWYRQSLGQGLEFLIYFQGNSAPDKSGLPSDRFSAERTGGSVSTLTIQRTQQEDSAVYLCASSLGGRGENTEAFFGQGTRLTVV.

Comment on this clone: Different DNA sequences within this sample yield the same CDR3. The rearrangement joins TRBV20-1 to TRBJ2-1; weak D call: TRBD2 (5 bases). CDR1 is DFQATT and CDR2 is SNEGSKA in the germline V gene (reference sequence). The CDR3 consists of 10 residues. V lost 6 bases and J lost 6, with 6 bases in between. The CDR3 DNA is TGCAGTGCACTAGGCAATGAGCAGTTCTTC. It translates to CSALGNEQFF.

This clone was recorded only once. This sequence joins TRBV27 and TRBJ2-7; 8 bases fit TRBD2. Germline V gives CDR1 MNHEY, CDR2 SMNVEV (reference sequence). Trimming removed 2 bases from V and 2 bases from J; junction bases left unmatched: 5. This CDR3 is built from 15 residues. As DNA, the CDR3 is TGTGCCAGCAGTTTAGCCGGGAGGGGAGCCTACGAGCAGTACTTC. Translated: CASSLAGRGAYEQYF.

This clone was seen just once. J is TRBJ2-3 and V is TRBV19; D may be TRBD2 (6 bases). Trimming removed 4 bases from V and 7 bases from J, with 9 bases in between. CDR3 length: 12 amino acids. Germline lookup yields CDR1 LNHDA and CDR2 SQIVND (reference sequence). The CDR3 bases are TGTGCCAGTAGTAATGCGGGGAATACGCAGTATTTT. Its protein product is CASSNAGNTQYF.

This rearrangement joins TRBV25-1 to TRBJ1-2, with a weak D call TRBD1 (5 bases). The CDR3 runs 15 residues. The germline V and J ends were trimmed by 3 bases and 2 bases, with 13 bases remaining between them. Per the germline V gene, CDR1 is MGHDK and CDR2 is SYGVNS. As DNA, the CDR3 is TGTGCCAGCAGTGATTCCGAGACAGCGAACTATGGCTACACCTTC. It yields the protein CASSDSETANYGYTF.

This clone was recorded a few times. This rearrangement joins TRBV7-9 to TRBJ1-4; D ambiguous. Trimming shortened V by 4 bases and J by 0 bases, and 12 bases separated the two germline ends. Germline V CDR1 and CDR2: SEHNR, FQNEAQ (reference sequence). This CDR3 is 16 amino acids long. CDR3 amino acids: CASSSGGVATNEKLFF. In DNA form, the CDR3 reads TGTGCCAGCAGCTCCGGTGGAGTTGCAACTAATGAAAAACTGTTTTTT.

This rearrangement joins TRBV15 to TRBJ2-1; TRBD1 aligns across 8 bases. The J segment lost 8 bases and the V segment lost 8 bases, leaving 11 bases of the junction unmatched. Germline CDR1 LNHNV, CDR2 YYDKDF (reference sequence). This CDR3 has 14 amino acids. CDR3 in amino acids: CATLGRQGSHEQFF. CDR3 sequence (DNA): TGTGCCACCTTAGGCCGACAGGGGAGCCATGAGCAGTTCTTC.

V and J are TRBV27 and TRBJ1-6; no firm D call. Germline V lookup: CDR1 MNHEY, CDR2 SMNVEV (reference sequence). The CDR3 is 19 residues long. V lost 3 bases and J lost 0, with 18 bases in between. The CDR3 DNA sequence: TGTGCCAGCAGTTTGAACCTGCCGGGTAGGAGCTCCTATAATTCACCCCTCCACTTT. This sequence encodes CASSLNLPGRSSYNSPLHF.

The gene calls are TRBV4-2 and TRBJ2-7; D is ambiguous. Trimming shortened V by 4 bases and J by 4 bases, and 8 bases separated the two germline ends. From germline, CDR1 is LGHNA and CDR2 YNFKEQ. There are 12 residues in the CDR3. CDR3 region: CASSPTEYEQYF. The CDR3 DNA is TGTGCCAGCAGCCCCACAGAGTACGAGCAGTACTTC.

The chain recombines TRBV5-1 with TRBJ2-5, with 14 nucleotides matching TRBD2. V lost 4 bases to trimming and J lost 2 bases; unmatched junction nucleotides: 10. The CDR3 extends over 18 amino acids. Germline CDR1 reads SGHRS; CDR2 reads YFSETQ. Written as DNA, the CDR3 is TGCGCCAGCAGCCCGGGGACTAGCGGGGGACTATTGCAAGAGACCCAGTACTTC. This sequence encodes CASSPGTSGGLLQETQYF.

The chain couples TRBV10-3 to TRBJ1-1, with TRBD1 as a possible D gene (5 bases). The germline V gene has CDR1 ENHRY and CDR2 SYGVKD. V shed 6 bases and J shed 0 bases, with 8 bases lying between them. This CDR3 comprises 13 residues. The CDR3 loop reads CAIRQALNTEAFF. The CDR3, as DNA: TGTGCCATCAGACAGGCCCTGAACACTGAAGCTTTCTTT.

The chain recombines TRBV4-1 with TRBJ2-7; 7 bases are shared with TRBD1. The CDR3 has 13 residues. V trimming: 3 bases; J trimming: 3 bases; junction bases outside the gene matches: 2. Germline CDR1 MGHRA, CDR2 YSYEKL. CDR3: CASSHDRVYEQYF. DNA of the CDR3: TGCGCCAGCAGCCACGACAGGGTCTACGAGCAGTACTTC.

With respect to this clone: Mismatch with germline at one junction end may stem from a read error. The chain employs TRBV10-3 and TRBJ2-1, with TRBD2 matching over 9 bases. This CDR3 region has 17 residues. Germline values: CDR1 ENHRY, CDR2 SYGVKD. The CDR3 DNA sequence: TGTGCCATCAGTGAGTTGGGCGGGGGGGCCTCCGACAATGAGCAGTTCTTC. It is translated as CAISELGGGASDNEQFF.

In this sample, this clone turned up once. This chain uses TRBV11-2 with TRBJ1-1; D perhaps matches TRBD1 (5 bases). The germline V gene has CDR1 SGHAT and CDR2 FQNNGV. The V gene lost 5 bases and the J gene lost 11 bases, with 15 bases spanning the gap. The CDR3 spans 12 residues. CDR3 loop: CASSDAGGGAFF. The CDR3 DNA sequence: TGTGCCAGCAGCGACGCGGGTGGGGGGGCTTTCTTT.

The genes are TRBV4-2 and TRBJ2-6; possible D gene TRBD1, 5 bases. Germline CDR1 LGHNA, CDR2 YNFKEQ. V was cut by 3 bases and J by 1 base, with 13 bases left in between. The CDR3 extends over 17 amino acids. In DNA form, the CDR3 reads TGTGCCAGCAGCCAGGAAGCGCAGGGATCTGGGGCCAACGTCCTGACTTTC. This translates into CASSQEAQGSGANVLTF.

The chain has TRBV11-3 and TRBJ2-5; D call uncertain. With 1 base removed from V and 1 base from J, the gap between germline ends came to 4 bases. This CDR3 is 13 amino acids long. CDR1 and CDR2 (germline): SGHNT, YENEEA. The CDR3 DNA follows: TGTGCCAGCAGCTTAGGTAGCCAAGAGACCCAGTACTTC. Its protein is CASSLGSQETQYF.

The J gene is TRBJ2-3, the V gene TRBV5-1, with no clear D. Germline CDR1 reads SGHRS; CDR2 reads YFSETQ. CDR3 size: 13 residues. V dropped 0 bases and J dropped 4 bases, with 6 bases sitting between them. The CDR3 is CASSLVAADTQYF. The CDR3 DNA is TGCGCCAGCAGCTTGGTGGCGGCAGATACGCAGTATTTT.

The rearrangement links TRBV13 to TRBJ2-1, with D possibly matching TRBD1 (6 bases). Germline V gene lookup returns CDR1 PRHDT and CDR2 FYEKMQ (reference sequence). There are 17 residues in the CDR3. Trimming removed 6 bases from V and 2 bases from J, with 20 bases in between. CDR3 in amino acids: CASRYRDTTSTYNEQFF. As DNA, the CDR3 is TGTGCCAGCAGATACCGGGACACCACGAGTACCTACAATGAGCAGTTCTTC. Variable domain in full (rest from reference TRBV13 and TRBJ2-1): AAGVIQSPRHLIKEKRETATLKCYPIPRHDTVYWYQQGPGQDPQFLISFYEKMQSDKGSIPDRFSAQQFSDYHSELNMSSLELGDSALYFCASRYRDTTSTYNEQFFGPGTRLTVL.

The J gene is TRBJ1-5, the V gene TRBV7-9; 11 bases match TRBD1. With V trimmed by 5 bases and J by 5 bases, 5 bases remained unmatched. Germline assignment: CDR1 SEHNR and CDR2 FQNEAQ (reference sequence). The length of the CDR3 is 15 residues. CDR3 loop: CASSDWTGGDQPQHF. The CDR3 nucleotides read TGTGCCAGCAGCGATTGGACAGGGGGCGATCAGCCCCAGCATTTT.

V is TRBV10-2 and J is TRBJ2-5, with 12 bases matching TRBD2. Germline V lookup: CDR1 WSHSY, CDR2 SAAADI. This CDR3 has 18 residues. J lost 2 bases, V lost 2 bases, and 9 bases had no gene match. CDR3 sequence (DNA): TGCGCCAGCAGTGAGGAGGCTAGCGGGGGGGCCAGGCAAGAGACCCAGTACTTC. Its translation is CASSEEASGGARQETQYF.

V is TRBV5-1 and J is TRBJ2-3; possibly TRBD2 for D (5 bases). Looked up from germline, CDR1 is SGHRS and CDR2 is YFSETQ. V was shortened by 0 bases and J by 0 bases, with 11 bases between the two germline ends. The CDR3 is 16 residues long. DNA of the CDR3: TGCGCCAGCAGCTTGGCACGGACTGCTAGCACAGATACGCAGTATTTT. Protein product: CASSLARTASTDTQYF.